This T cell receptor beta chain was captured in a study of blood T cell repertoires in COVID-19 (dated by TCRdb to the early 2020s). Background for the entire study: Samples from collaborators originated in the United States, Italy and Spain and spanned both the acute and convalescent phases of COVID-19. The material from the prospective study consisted of cDNA or gDNA derived from T cells, B-cell-depleted T cells, or PBMCs. Where available, HLA class I and class II types were obtained from metadata supplied by the sample provider rather than from assay-based typing. The samples were drawn from the first 160 participants of the ongoing ImmuneRACE study and from 950 to 1,500 subjects provided by 6 global collaborators. The repertoires were released in a freely available public database meant as a resource for research on the immune response to SARS-CoV-2. Deeply sampled blood TCRbeta repertoires from subjects exposed to, actively infected with, or recovered from COVID-19 were included in the dataset. A de-identified subject ID, COVID-19 status, age in years and sex were almost always included in the sample metadata.

TCRbeta CDR3 regions were amplified from genomic DNA by means of the immunoSEQ Assay, a bias-controlled multiplex PCR. As for the authors' bioinformatics: The number of nucleated cells in each sample was estimated from the amplification of reference gene primers within the assay. To quantify the absolute abundance of each unique TCRbeta CDR3 rearrangement, sequence reads were collapsed and filtered. Productive Simpson clonality was computed per sample as the square root of Simpson's diversity index over productive rearrangements. The table was pulled from immuneACCESS by TCRdb, which kept in-frame rearrangements only. Such tables lose some clones; where checked, under half of the loss comes from unresolved V genes, and the rest has no known cause. V and J calls and clone size are given by that table; D and trimming were obtained from the DNA. The sample table records 100,000 to 150,000 clones; around four fifths of these occur just once. The ten biggest clones cover more than 20% of the sample.

Whole blood was collected in K2EDTA tubes by collaborating institutions according to the institutions' own protocols. For TCRbeta analysis, collaborators shipped samples in one of three forms: frozen whole blood, isolated PBMCs, or DNA extracted from either of those sample types. The CDR3, cysteine through phenylalanine, is 13 amino acids long. Solely the CDR3 DNA is kept, with 39 bases framed from the first base. The germline V gene (reference sequence) supplies CDR1 GTSNPN and CDR2 SVGIG. Cut back by 1 base and 5 bases, the V and J ends lie 11 bases apart. Study-wide findings and limitations: Clinical and demographic metadata were provided uncurated, with the amount varying by source and participant.

Note on this clone: Its specific antigen is unknown. No qualities accompany the bases; no much larger clone lies one base away.

The rearranged segments are TRBV30 and TRBJ1-1, with the D gene not confidently named. This TCR derives from a human donor in a cohort sampled during active COVID-19. Sequencing input: peripheral blood. At the DNA level, the sequence is TGTGCCTGGAGTGCAAGACCCGGGACTGAAGCTTTCTTT. Translation gives CAWSARPGTEAFF. The entire variable domain, with the stretches around the CDR3 drawn from the reference TRBV30 and TRBJ1-1 proteins, is SQTIHQWPATLVQPVGSPLSLECTVEGTSNPNLYWYRQAAGRGLQLLFYSVGIGQISSEVPQNLSASRPQDRQFILSSKKLLLSDSGFYLCAWSARPGTEAFFGQGTRLTVV.